Below are 7 T cell receptor beta chains sequenced from a single sample in a study of shared clonotypes between healthy human individuals (dated by TCRdb to 2019 to 2021). CD8 naive samples were CD45RO-negative cells positively selected for CCR7, giving a CD45RA+CCR7+ population that excluded TemRA cells. Preparation of the library involved the immunoSEQ multiplex PCR assay. Held by TCRdb, this immuneACCESS table contains in-frame sequences only and omits some clones. Under half of the omission traces to an unresolved V gene where checked; the cause of the rest is unknown. Present in this sample are more than 2 million clones, about 95% of which were seen just once. The ten largest clones represent about 1.1% of the sample. The specimen was naive CD8+ T cells sorted from blood. Per the publication, the cell subset or site label means: CD45RA+CCR7+. Receptor source: a man between 18 and 29 years old in good health.

The gene calls are TRBV27 and TRBJ2-7; weak D call: TRBD2 (5 bases). The CDR3 length is 15 residues. The V end was cut by 3 bases, the J end by 2 bases, with 14 bases between. Germline CDR1 and CDR2: MNHEY and SMNVEV (reference sequence). CDR3 protein: CASSLTGLGPYEQYF. CDR3 bases: TGTGCCAGCAGTTTGACGGGGTTGGGTCCCTACGAGCAGTACTTC.

The V gene is TRBV13, the J gene TRBJ2-7, with 12 bases that match TRBD1. Germline V lookup: CDR1 PRHDT, CDR2 FYEKMQ (reference sequence). The V and J ends lost 5 bases and 0 bases, in that order; junction bases with no gene match: 8. The CDR3 sequence is 17 residues long. The CDR3 bases are TGTGCCAGCAGCCCCGGGACAGGGGGCTTAAGCTCCTACGAGCAGTACTTC. Its translation: CASSPGTGGLSSYEQYF.

The chain has TRBV4-1 and TRBJ2-7; 8 bases agree with TRBD1. V was pared by 1 base and J by 4 bases, with 12 bases of the junction left unmatched. Germline CDR1 and CDR2: MGHRA and YSYEKL. The CDR3 contains 17 residues. In DNA form, the CDR3 reads TGCGCCAGCAGCCAAGCGGCCCAGAGGACAGGGTCATACGAGCAGTACTTC. Translating gives CASSQAAQRTGSYEQYF.

The V and J genes are TRBV14 and TRBJ2-5; D may match TRBD1 or TRBD2 (5 bases each). Between the trimmed V and J ends, which lost 0 bases and 1 base, there was a span of 12 bases. From germline, CDR1 is SGHDN and CDR2 FVKESK. This CDR3 spans 16 amino acids. The CDR3 reads CASSQEGEGVQETQYF. The CDR3 DNA reads TGTGCCAGCAGCCAAGAGGGGGAAGGGGTCCAAGAGACCCAGTACTTC.

J is TRBJ2-2 and V is TRBV2; D is unclear. The CDR3 contains 16 residues. V was trimmed by 3 bases and J by 0 bases, leaving 11 bases between them. In germline, CDR1 is SNHLY, CDR2 FYNNEI. Written as DNA, the CDR3 is TGTGCCAGCAGTGAGGCCCACCTCGCGAACACCGGGGAGCTGTTTTTT. This sequence encodes CASSEAHLANTGELFF.

The chain combines TRBV18 with TRBJ2-7; 7 bases are a match to TRBD1. The CDR3 spans 15 residues. The germline CDR1 and CDR2 sequences are KGHSH and LQKENI. Trimming removed 3 bases from V and 0 bases from J; junction bases left unmatched: 5. CDR3 loop: CASSPSDRDSYEQYF. DNA of the CDR3: TGTGCCAGCTCACCTTCTGACAGGGACTCCTACGAGCAGTACTTC. Drawing the rest from reference TRBV18 and TRBJ2-7, the complete variable domain is NAGVMQNPRHLVRRRGQEARLRCSPMKGHSHVYWYRQLPEEGLKFMVYLQKENIIDESGMPKERFSAEFPKEGPSILRIQQVVRGDSAAYFCASSPSDRDSYEQYFGPGTRLTVT.

The gene calls are TRBV4-3 and TRBJ2-7; D not resolved. The germline gives CDR1 LGHNA, CDR2 YSLEER. Trimming removed 0 bases from V and 3 bases from J, with 9 bases in between. The CDR3 runs to 14 residues. The CDR3 DNA is TGCGCCAGCAGCCAAGATGACGGCTACTACGAGCAGTACTTC. Its translation: CASSQDDGYYEQYF.